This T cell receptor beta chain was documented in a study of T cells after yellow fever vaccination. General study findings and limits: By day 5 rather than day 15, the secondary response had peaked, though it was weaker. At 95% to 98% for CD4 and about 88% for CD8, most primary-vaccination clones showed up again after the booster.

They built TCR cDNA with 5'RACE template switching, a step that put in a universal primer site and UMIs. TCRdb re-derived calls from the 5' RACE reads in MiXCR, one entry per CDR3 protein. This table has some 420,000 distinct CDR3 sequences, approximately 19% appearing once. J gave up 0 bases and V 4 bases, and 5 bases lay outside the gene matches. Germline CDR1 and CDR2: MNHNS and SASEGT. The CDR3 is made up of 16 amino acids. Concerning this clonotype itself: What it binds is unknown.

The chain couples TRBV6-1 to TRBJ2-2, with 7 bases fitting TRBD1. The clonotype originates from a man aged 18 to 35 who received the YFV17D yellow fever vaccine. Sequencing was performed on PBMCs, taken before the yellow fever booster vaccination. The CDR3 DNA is TGTGCCAGCAGTGGACAGGGAAGGGCGAACACCGGGGAGCTGTTTTTT. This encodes CASSGQGRANTGELFF.